This entry concerns a single T cell receptor (beta chain). This entry comes from a study of OX40 agonist ivuxolimab in advanced cancers. Germline loops: CDR1 MRHNA, CDR2 SNTAGT. The CDR3 sequence is 16 residues long. J lost 8 bases, V lost 5 bases, and 12 bases had no gene match. TCRdb keeps only in-frame clones here, not all; method: immunoSEQ multiplex PCR. The sample consists of about 43,000 clones, about 90% of them appearing once. The gene calls are TRBV6-4 and TRBJ2-1; 10 nucleotides align to TRBD2. This clonotype was obtained from an adult with an advanced solid tumor such as melanoma, head and neck, liver or kidney cancer. The source material was CD4+ or CD8+ T cells sorted from blood, sampled in a trial of the OX40 agonist ivuxolimab. The CDR3 sequence: CASSSLAGGTVDEQFF. The CDR3 bases are TGTGCCAGCAGTTCGTTAGCGGGAGGAACTGTAGATGAGCAGTTCTTC.